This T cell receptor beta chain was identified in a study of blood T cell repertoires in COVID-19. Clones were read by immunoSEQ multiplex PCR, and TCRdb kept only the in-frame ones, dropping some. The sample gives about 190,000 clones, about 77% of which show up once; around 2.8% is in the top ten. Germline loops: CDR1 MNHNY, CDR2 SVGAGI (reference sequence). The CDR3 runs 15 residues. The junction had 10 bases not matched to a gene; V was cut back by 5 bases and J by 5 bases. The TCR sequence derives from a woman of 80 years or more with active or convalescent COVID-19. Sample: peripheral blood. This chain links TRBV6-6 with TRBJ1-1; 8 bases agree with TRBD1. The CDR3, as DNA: TGTGCCAGCAGTCCCCAAACAGGGGGACGAACTGAAGCTTTCTTT. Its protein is CASSPQTGGRTEAFF.